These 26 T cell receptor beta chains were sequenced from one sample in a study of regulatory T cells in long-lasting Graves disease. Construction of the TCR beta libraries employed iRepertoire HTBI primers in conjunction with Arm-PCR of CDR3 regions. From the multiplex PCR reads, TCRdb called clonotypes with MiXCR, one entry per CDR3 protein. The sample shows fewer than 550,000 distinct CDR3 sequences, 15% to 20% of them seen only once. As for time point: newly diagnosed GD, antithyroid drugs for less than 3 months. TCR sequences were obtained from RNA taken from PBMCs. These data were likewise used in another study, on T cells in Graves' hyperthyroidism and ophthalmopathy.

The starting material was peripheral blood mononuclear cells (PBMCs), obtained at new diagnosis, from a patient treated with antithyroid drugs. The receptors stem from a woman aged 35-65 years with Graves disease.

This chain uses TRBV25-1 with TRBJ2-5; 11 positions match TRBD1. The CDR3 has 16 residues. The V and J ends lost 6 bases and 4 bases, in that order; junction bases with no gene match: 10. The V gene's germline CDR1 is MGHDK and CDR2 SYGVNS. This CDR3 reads CASRDADRGRGETQYF. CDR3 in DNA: TGTGCCAGCAGGGACGCGGACAGGGGGCGCGGAGAGACCCAGTACTTC.

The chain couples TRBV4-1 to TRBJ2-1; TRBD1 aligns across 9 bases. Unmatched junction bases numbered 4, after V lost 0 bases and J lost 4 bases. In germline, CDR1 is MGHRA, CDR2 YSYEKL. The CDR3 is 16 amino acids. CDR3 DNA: TGCGCCAGCAGCCAAGATAGGGGACAGGGATACAATGAGCAGTTCTTC. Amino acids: CASSQDRGQGYNEQFF.

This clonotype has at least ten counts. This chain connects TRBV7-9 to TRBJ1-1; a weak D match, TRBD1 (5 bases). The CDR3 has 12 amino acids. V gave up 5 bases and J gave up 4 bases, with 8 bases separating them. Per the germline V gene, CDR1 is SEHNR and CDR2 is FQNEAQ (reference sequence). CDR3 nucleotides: TGTGCCAGCAGCCGGGACGTCACTGAAGCTTTCTTT. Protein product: CASSRDVTEAFF.

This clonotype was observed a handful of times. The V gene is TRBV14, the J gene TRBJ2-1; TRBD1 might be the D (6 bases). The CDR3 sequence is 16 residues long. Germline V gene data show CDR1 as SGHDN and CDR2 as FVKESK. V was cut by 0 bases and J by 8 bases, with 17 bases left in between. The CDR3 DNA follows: TGTGCCAGCAGCCAAGAAGGAACAGGTTCAGGGGATGAGCAGTTCTTC. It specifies CASSQEGTGSGDEQFF. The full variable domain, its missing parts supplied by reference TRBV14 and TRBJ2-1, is EAGVTQFPSHSVIEKGQTVTLRCDPISGHDNLYWYRRVMGKEIKFLLHFVKESKQDESGMPNNRFLAERTGGTYSTLKVQPAELEDSGVYFCASSQEGTGSGDEQFFGPGTRLTVL.

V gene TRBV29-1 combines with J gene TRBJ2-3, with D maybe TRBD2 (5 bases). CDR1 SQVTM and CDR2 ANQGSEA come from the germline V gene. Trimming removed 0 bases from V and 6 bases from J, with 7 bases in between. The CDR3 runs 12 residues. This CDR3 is CSVEDWRDTQYF. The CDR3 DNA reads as TGCAGCGTTGAAGATTGGAGGGATACGCAGTATTTT.

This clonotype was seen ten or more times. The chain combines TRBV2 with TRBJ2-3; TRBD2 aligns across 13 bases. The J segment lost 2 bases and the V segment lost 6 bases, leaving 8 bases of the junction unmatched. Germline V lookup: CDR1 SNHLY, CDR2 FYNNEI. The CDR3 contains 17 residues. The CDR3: CASRSTSGGRLTDTQYF. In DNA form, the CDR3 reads TGTGCCAGCAGGTCGACTAGCGGGGGGCGGCTCACAGATACGCAGTATTTT.

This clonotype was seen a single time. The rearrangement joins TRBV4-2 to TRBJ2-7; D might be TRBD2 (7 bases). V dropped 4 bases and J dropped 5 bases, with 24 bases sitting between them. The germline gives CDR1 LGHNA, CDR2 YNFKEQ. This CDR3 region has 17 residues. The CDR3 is CASSRTGREQGRNEQYF. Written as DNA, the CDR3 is TGTGCCAGCAGCCGAACAGGGAGGGAACAGGGAAGGAACGAGCAGTACTTC.

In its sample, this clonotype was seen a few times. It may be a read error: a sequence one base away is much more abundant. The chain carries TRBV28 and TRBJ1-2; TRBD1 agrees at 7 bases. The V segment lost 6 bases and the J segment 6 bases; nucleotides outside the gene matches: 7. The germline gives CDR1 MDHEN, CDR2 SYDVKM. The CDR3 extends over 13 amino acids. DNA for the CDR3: TGTGCCAGCAGCTCCACAGGGGACCATGGCTACACCTTC. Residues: CASSSTGDHGYTF.

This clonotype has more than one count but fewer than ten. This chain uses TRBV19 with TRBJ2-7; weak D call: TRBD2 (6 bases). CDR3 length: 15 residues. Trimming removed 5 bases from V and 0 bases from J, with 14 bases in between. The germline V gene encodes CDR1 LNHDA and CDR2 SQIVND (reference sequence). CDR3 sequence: CASSDGTYNSYEQYF. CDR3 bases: TGTGCCAGTAGTGACGGGACTTATAACTCCTACGAGCAGTACTTC.

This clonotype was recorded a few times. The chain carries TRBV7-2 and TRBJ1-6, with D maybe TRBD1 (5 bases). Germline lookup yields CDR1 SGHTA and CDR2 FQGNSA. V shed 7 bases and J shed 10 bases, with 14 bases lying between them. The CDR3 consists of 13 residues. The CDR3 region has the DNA TGTGCCAGCACGCAGGGCCTGCGATCACCCCTCCACTTT. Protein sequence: CASTQGLRSPLHF.

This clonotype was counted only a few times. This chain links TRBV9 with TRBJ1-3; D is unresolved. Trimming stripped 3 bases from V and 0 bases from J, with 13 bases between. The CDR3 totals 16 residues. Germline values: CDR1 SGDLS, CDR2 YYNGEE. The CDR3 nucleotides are TGTGCCAGCAGCGCCACCGGGTCCCTCTCTGGAAACACCATATATTTT. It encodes CASSATGSLSGNTIYF. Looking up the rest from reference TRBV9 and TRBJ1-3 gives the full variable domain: DSGVTQTPKHLITATGQRVTLRCSPRSGDLSVYWYQQSLDQGLQFLIQYYNGEERAKGNILERFSAQQFPDLHSELNLSSLELGDSALYFCASSATGSLSGNTIYFGEGSWLTVV.

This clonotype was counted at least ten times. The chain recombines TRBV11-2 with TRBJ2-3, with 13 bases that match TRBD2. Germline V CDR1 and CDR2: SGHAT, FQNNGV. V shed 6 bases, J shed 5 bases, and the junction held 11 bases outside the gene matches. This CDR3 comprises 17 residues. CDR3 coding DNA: TGTGCCAGCAGGCCTCGACTAGCGGGAGGCAGAGGAGATACGCAGTATTTT. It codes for CASRPRLAGGRGDTQYF. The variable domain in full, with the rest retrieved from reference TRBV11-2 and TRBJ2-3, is EAGVAQSPRYKIIEKRQSVAFWCNPISGHATLYWYQQILGQGPKLLIQFQNNGVVDDSQLPKDRFSAERLKGVDSTLKIQPAKLEDSAVYLCASRPRLAGGRGDTQYFGPGTRLTVL.

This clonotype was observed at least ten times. CDR3 in amino acids: CASSQASGTANQPQHF. The CDR3 region has the DNA TGTGCCAGCAGCCAAGCTTCCGGGACAGCAAATCAGCCCCAGCATTTT. The gene calls are TRBV3-1 and TRBJ1-5; TRBD1 agrees at 7 bases. This CDR3 is 16 amino acids long. CDR1 is LGHDT, CDR2 YNNKEL, per germline (reference sequence). V dropped 1 base and J dropped 4; count of bases not matched to a gene: 7.

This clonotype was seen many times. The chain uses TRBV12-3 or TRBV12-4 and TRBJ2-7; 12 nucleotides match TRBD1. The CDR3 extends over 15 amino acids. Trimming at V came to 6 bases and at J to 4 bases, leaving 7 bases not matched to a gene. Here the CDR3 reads CASRPGTGGAYEQYF. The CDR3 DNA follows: TGTGCCAGCAGACCCGGGACAGGGGGCGCGTACGAGCAGTACTTC.

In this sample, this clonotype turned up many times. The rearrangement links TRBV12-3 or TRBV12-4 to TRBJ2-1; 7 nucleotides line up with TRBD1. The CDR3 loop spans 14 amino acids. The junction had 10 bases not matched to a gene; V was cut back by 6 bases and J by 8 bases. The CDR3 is CASSPQGFGDEQFF. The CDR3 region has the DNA TGTGCCAGCAGCCCACAGGGGTTTGGAGATGAGCAGTTCTTC.

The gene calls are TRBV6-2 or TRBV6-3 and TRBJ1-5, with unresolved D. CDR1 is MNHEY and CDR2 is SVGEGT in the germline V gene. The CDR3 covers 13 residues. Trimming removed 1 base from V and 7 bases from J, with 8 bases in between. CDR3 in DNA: TGTGCCAGCAGTTACTTGGAAGGACAGCCCCAGCATTTT. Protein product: CASSYLEGQPQHF.

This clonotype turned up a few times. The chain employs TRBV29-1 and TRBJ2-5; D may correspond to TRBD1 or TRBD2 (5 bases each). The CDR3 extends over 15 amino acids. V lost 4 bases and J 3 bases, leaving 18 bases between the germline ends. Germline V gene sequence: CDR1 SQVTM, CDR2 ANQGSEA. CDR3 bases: TGCAGCGTTGGCAGCGGTGGGGGACCGAAAGAGACCCAGTACTTC. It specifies CSVGSGGGPKETQYF.

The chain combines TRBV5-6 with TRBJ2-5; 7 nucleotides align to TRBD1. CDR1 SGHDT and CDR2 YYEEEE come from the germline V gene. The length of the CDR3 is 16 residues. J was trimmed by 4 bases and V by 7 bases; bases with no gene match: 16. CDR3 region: CASSPVRGGSGETQYF. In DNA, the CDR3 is TGTGCCAGCTCCCCTGTTCGAGGGGGCTCGGGAGAGACCCAGTACTTC.

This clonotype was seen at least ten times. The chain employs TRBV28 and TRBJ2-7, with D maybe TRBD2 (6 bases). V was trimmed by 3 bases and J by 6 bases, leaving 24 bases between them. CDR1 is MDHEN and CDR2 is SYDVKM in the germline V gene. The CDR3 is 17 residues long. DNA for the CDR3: TGTGCCAGCAGTTTTCACCCGGGGAGGCCCAGTCTCGGCGAGCAGTACTTC. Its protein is CASSFHPGRPSLGEQYF.

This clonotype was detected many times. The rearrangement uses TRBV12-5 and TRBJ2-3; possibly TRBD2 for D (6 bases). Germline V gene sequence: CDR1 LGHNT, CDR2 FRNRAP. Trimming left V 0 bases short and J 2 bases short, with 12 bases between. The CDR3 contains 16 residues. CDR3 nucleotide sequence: TGTGCTAGTGGTTTGGTACCCGGGACTTACACAGATACGCAGTATTTT. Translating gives CASGLVPGTYTDTQYF.

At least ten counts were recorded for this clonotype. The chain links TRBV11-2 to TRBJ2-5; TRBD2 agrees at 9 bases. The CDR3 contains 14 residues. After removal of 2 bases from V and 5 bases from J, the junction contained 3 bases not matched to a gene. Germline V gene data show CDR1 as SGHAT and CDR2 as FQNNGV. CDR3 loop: CASSLIAGEETQYF. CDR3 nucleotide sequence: TGTGCCAGCAGCTTAATAGCGGGGGAGGAGACCCAGTACTTC.

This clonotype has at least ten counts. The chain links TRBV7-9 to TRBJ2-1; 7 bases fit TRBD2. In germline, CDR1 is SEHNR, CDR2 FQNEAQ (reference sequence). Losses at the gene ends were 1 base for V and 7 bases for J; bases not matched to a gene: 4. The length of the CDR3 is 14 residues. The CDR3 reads CASSLGPRGNEQFF. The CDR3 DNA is TGTGCCAGCAGCTTAGGGCCGCGGGGGAATGAGCAGTTCTTC.

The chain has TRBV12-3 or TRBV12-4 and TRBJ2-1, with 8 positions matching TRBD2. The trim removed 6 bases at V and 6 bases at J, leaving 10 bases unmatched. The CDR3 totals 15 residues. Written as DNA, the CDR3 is TGTGCCAGCAGCTCCCTCCGGGGGGGGTGCAATGAGCAGTTCTTC. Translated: CASSSLRGGCNEQFF.

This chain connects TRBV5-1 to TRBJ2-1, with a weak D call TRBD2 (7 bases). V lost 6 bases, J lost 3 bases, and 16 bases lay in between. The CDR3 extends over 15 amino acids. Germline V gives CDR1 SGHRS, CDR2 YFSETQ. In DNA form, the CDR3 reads TGCGCCAGCACCCAGGGGCGGGGGAACTACAATGAGCAGTTCTTC. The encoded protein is CASTQGRGNYNEQFF.

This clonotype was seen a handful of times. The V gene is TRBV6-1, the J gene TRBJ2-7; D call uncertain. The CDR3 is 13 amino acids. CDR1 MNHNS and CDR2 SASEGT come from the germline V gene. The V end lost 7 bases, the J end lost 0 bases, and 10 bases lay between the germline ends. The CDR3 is CASKGKSSYEQYF. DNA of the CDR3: TGTGCCAGCAAAGGCAAAAGCTCCTACGAGCAGTACTTC.

This CDR3 is CASGFSGPHNEQFF. CDR3 DNA: TGTGCTAGTGGTTTCAGCGGGCCCCACAATGAGCAGTTCTTC. The chain joins TRBV12-5 to TRBJ2-1; D possibly corresponds to TRBD2 (6 bases). This CDR3 is 14 amino acids long. The ends were cut back, 3 bases at V and 5 bases at J, with 11 bases in the middle. CDR1 and CDR2 (germline): LGHNT, FRNRAP.